This is a list of T cell receptor beta chains from one sample in a study of early T cells in non-severe SARS-CoV-2 infection. TCRdb ran MiXCR on the 5' RACE reads and lists one entry per CDR3 protein. The table shows 69,000 or so distinct CDR3 sequences, with about 9% occurring only once. The sequenced sample was whole blood. The receptors come from an adult who was a healthcare worker with PCR-confirmed SARS-CoV-2 infection or an uninfected control (not recorded which). Each CDR3 is given with its conserved first and last residue. Fields, in order: V gene, D gene, clone size, J gene, CDR3 length, CDR3 DNA, CDR3 protein. A D gene is named only where the DNA matches it firmly. Size values are once, few and many counts, or a class for expanded clones, and some rows have none.

TRBV11-2	.	.	TRBJ2-3	17	TGTGCCAGCAGCTTAGTTACGGGGTCAACTAGCACAGATACGCAGTATTTT	CASSLVTGSTSTDTQYF
TRBV7-2	.	few	TRBJ1-4	16	TGTGCCAGCAGCTTGAGCTTGGGGCCAGGAGTTGAAAAACTGTTTTTT	CASSLSLGPGVEKLFF
TRBV7-9	.	.	TRBJ2-1	15	TGTGCCAGCAGCTTAACGGGGGGCCTACTCAATGAGCAGTTCTTC	CASSLTGGLLNEQFF
TRBV7-2	.	few	TRBJ1-3	16	TGTGCCAGCAGCCCGGACGGGGGAGGGGATGGAAACACCATATATTTT	CASSPDGGGDGNTIYF
TRBV18	.	once	TRBJ1-5	15	TGTGCCAGCTCCCCGGGAACAGGGACGGATCAGCCCCAGCATTTT	CASSPGTGTDQPQHF
TRBV10-3	.	many	TRBJ2-1	15	TGTGCCATCAGGATGACAGGACGCTCCTACAATGAGCAGTTCTTC	CAIRMTGRSYNEQFF
TRBV27	.	many	TRBJ1-6	12	TGTGCCAGCAGTTCTCCTCCAGGGGCCCTCCACTTT	CASSSPPGALHF
TRBV29-1	.	.	TRBJ2-1	14	TGCAGCGTTGATGCGGGGACCCACTACAATGAGCAGTTCTTC	CSVDAGTHYNEQFF
TRBV24-1	TRBD2	.	TRBJ2-3	16	TGTGCCACCAGTGATGCGACTAGCGGGATCACAGATACGCAGTATTTT	CATSDATSGITDTQYF
TRBV7-2	.	many	TRBJ1-2	15	TGTGCCAGCAGCTTAGATGCGGACCGTATCTATGGCTACACCTTC	CASSLDADRIYGYTF
TRBV7-9	TRBD2	many	TRBJ2-4	16	TGTGCCAGCAGCGGATCCGGGACTAGCGGTAAAAACATTCAGTACTTC	CASSGSGTSGKNIQYF
TRBV20-1	.	.	TRBJ2-3	16	TGCAGTGCCAGCGAAGGTGGACAGCCGAGCACAGATACGCAGTATTTT	CSASEGGQPSTDTQYF
TRBV28	.	many	TRBJ1-2	14	TGTGCCAGCAGTTTAGGTCCTACCCGGGGTGGCTACACCTTC	CASSLGPTRGGYTF
TRBV20-1	.	many	TRBJ1-6	16	TGCAGTGCCAAGGGGTCCGTAGGCAGGGTGGCTTCACCCCTCCACTTT	CSAKGSVGRVASPLHF
TRBV14	.	many	TRBJ2-3	12	TGTGCCAGCAGGGGCTACACAGATACGCAGTATTTT	CASRGYTDTQYF
TRBV2	.	few	TRBJ1-4	14	TGTGCCAGCAGCAAACAGGGAGGATTGGAAAAACTGTTTTTT	CASSKQGGLEKLFF